This is a list of T cell receptor beta chains from one sample in a study of CD8 T cells in Susac syndrome. TCRdb fed the immunoSEQ multiplex PCR reads into MiXCR, producing one record per CDR3 protein. The table has 1,500 to 2,000 distinct CDR3 sequences, about three fifths seen once. Sample: CD8+ TEMRA cells from PBMCs. These receptors originate from a human donor with Susac syndrome. The CDR3 runs from the conserved cysteine through the conserved F or W. D genes are given only for firm matches. The size of a clone is reported for some rows only, either as once, few or many, or as a class for expanded clones.

V gene,D gene,clone size,J gene,CDR3 DNA,CDR3 protein
TRBV21-1,-,-,TRBJ2-4,TGTGCCAGCAGCTCGAATATAGCTACAGAAAGAAAAAACATTCAGTACTTC,CASSSNIATERKNIQYF
TRBV27,TRBD2,-,TRBJ2-1,TGTGCCAGCCCCGGGGGACTAGCGGGGGGGCATGAGCAGTTCTTC,CASPGGLAGGHEQFF
TRBV7-6,TRBD1,few,TRBJ1-1,TGTGCCAGCAGCTTAGACCCGACAGGGGAAGCTTTCTTT,CASSLDPTGEAFF
TRBV4-3,-,-,TRBJ2-7,TGCGCCTGCAGCCATGACTTTTCGGACAGCACCTACGAGCAGTACTTC,CACSHDFSDSTYEQYF
TRBV4-1,-,large,TRBJ1-4,TGCGCCAGCAGCCTGTCATTTGTAACTAATGAAAAACTGTTTTTT,CASSLSFVTNEKLFF
TRBV7-6,TRBD1,once,TRBJ2-1,TGTGCCAGCGGATCCGGGACAGGGATCTACAATGAGCAGTTCTTC,CASGSGTGIYNEQFF
TRBV4-3,-,large,TRBJ1-3,TGCGCCAGCAGCCAAGATCTCAGTTCAGGAAACACCATATATTTT,CASSQDLSSGNTIYF
TRBV6-5,-,-,TRBJ2-1,TGTGCCAGCAGTTACGGGCCCACGGATTACAATGAGCAGTTCTTC,CASSYGPTDYNEQFF
TRBV7-9,-,few,TRBJ2-5,TGTGCCAGCAGGGCAGAGACCCAGTACTTC,CASRAETQYF
TRBV4-3,-,few,TRBJ2-3,TGCGCCAGCAGCCAAGATACCCCGGGGAGGGATACGCAGTATTTT,CASSQDTPGRDTQYF
TRBV2,TRBD2,large,TRBJ2-7,TGTGCCAGCAGCCCCGGACTAGACGAGCAGTACTTC,CASSPGLDEQYF
TRBV29-1,-,-,TRBJ1-4,-,CSVGSGGTNENCFF
TRBV15,TRBD1,-,TRBJ2-1,TGTGCCACCAGCAGAGATCGTGGGACAGGGACCTACAATGAGCAGTTCTTC,CATSRDRGTGTYNEQFF
TRBV12-3/TRBV12-4,TRBD2,-,TRBJ2-1,TGTGCCAGCAGCCAGGGACTAAATGAGCGTTTCTTC,CASSQGLNERFF
TRBV12-2,-,-,TRBJ1-2,TGTGCAAGTCGCTCCTGCCCGCAGGGCCCTCCGCCTGGCTACACCTTC,CASRSCPQGPPPGYTF
TRBV5-4,-,-,TRBJ1-1,TGTGCCAGCAGCCCTTGGGGCGCTGAAGCTTTCTTT,CASSPWGAEAFF
TRBV7-3,TRBD2,large,TRBJ2-1,TGTGCCAGCAGCTTCCTAGGCTCCGGGGGGACCTACAATGAGCAGTTCTTC,CASSFLGSGGTYNEQFF